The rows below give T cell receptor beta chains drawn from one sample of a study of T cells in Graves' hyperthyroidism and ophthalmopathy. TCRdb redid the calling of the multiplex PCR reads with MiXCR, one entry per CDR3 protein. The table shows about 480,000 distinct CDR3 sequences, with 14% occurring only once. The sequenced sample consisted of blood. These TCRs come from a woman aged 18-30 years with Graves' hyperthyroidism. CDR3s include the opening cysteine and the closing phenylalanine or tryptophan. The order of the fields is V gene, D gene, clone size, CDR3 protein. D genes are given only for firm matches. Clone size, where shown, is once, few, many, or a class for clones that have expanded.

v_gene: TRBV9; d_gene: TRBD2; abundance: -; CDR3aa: CASSVTGGGTDTQYF
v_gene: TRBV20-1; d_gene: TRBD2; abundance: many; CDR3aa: CSARDKLRREGIETQYF
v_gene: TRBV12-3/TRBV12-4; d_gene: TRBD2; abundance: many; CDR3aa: CASSPPGLAGVNEQFF
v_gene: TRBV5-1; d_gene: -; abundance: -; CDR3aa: CVSSLGGGPESSNQPQHF
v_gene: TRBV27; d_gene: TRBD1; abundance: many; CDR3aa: CASSPWTGSSGNTIYF
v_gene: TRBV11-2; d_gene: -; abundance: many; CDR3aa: CASSQDRRGEKLFF
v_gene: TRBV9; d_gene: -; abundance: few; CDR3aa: CASSVGGAGGGYTF
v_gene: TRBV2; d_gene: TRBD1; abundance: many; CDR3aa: CASSPDRGRVAFF
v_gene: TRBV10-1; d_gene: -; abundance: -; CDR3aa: CASTQRPDGYEQYF
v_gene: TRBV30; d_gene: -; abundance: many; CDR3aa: CAWSRGVSGETQYF
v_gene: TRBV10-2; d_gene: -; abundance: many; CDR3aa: CASSGTGTQYDNEQFF
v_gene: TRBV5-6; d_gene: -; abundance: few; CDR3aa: CASSSREQYF
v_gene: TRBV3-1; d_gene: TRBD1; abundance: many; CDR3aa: CASSQAPTGYTEAFF
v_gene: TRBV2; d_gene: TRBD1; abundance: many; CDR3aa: CASSRTGVYGYTF
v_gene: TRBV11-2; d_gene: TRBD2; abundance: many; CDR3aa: CASSRGGGLQLRETQYF
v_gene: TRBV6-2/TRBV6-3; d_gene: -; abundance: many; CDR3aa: CASSPPGPLYQPQHF
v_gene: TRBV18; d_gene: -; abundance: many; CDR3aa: CASSPGTYEQYF
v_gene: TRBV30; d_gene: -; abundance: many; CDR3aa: CAWSVSGFNEQFF
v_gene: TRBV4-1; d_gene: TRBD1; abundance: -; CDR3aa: CASSLYRGPENTEAFF
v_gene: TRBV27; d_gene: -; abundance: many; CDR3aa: CASSLSDGNQPQHF
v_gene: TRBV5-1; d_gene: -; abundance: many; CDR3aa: CASSLLGHGYTEAFF
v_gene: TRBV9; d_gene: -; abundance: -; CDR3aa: CASSVKGWDEQYF
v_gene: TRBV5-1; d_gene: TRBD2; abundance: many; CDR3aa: CASSLAAGGPADEQFF
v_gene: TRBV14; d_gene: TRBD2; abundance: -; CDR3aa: CASSQEEGTSGWNEQFF
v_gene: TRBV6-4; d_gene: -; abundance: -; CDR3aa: CASSDPYTGAGTEAFF
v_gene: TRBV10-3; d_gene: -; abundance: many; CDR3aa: CATPRGAGGYGYTF
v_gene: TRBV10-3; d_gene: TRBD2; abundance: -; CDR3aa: CAIGLAGGYNEQFF
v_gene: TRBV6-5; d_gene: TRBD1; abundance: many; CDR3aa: CASSYWDSLEAFF
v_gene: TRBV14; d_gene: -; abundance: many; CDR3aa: CASSQGVGSTSYEQYF
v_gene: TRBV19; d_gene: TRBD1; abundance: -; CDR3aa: CASMPSGGGQGDYGYTF
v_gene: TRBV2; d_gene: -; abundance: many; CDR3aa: CASRGGGIYNEQFF
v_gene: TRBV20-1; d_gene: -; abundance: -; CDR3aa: CSAKRGEANYGYTF
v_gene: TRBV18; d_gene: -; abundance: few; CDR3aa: CASSQGGAPSTDTQYF
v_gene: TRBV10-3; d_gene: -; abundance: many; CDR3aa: CAISGMTSRLDQYF
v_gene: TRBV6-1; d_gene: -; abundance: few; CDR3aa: CASRNYQGANTGELFF
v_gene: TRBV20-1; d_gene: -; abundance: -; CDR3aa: CSAAVRGEQYF
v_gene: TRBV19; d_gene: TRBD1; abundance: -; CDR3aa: CASSMVGQTVANYGYTF
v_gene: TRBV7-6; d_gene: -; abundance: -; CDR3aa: CASARVDNQPQHF
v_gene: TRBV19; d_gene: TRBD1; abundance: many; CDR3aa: CASSIERDRPLVGAFF
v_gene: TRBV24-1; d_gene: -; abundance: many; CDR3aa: CATSDQGQGGTDTQYF
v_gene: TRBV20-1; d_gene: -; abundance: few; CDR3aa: CSANPGGHEKLFF
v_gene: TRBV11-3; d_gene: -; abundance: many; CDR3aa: CASSFNSPETQYF
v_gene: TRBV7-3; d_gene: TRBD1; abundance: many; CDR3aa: CASSSYGTANSPLHF
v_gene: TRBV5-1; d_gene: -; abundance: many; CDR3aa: CASSLAKSARMSPLHF
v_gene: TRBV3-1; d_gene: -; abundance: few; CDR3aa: CASSHGPVLSHYGYTF